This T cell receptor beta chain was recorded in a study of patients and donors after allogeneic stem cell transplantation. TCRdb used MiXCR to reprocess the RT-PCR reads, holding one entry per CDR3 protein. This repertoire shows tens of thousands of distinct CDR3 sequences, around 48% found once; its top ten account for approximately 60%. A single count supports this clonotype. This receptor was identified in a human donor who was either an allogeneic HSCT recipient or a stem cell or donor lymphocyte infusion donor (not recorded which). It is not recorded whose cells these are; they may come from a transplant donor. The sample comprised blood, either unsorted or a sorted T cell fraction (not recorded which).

CDR3 sequence (DNA): TGTGCCAGCAGTTCCGATGACAGGGGGTTTTATGGCTACACCTTC. Amino acids: CASSSDDRGFYGYTF. J is TRBJ1-2 and V is TRBV27; TRBD1 agrees at 9 bases. The ends lost 4 bases at V and 5 bases at J; junction bases unmatched: 8. Germline V gives CDR1 MNHEY, CDR2 SMNVEV (reference sequence). CDR3 length: 15 residues.